These T cell receptor beta chains were read from a single sample in a study of cytomegalovirus exposure and HLA in healthy donors. Clones were sequenced by immunoSEQ multiplex PCR, and TCRdb holds only the in-frame ones, with some missing. The top ten hold 2.8% of the sample, which has some 140,000 clones, roughly 74% seen once. Sequencing was performed on PBMCs. These receptors all stem from a man between 18 and 29 years old in good health and CMV-seronegative. The CDR3 runs from the conserved cysteine through the conserved F or W. The D gene is left open where the match is weak. Expanded clones get a size class; other rows say once, few or many, or leave the size out.

-	TRBJ1-5	TRBV28	-	TGTGCCAGCAGACTTACGGGTATTAGCAATCAGCCCCAGCATTTT	CASRLTGISNQPQHF
-	TRBJ2-2	TRBV6-1	TRBD1	TGTGCCAGCAGTGAAGCAGGACAGGGCCACACCGGGGAGCTGTTTTTT	CASSEAGQGHTGELFF
-	TRBJ2-5	TRBV6-1	-	TGTGCCAGCAGTGACGGGACAATCAACCAAGAGACCCAGTACTTC	CASSDGTINQETQYF
few	TRBJ2-5	TRBV4-3	TRBD1	TGCGCCAGCAGCCAAGGGACAGGTGTACAAGAGACCCAGTACTTC	CASSQGTGVQETQYF
-	TRBJ1-1	TRBV5-1	-	TGCGCCAGCACCCGGAGTTTCATGAACACTGAAGCTTTCTTT	CASTRSFMNTEAFF
-	TRBJ2-4	TRBV19	-	TGTGCCAGTAGTTTAGACGGTCGGTGGAACATTCAGTACTTC	CASSLDGRWNIQYF
once	TRBJ2-5	TRBV29-1	-	TGCAGCGTTGGCTTGGCAGTCCAAGAGACCCAGTACTTC	CSVGLAVQETQYF
few	TRBJ2-3	TRBV19	TRBD1	TGTGCCAGTAGTATGTACAGGGGCCGCGCAGATACGCAGTATTTT	CASSMYRGRADTQYF
-	TRBJ2-7	TRBV19	TRBD2	TGTGCCAGTGGGGTTGGCGGGGGATACGAGCAGTACTTC	CASGVGGGYEQYF
-	TRBJ2-7	TRBV5-1	TRBD2	TGCGCCAGCAGCTACACCGGTCCCGGGACTAGTTCCGAGCAGTACTTC	CASSYTGPGTSSEQYF
-	TRBJ2-1	TRBV7-9	TRBD2	TGTGCCAGCAGCTTAATACTAGCGGGGGCAGGGGATGAGCAGTTCTTC	CASSLILAGAGDEQFF
-	TRBJ1-4	TRBV7-2	-	TGTGCCAGCAGCTTAAGCACGAGAGAAAAACTGTTTTTT	CASSLSTREKLFF
-	TRBJ1-2	TRBV9	-	TGTGCCAGCAGCCGATATTCCGGTTCTAACTATGGCTACACCTTC	CASSRYSGSNYGYTF
-	TRBJ2-2	TRBV4-1	TRBD1	TGCGCCAGCTCTTGGGACAGGGGGCTTGGCACCGGGGAGCTGTTTTTT	CASSWDRGLGTGELFF
-	TRBJ1-5	TRBV21-1	-	TGTGCCAGCAGCAACCTCTTAACGACAGGAATCTCTCAGCCCCAGCATTTT	CASSNLLTTGISQPQHF
-	TRBJ1-1	TRBV5-6	-	TGTGCCAGCAGCTTGGCGGCAGGGTGGACTGAAGCTTTCTTT	CASSLAAGWTEAFF
-	TRBJ1-5	TRBV7-8	-	TGTGCCAGCAGCCACAGGACAGACGGTCAGCCCCAGCATTTT	CASSHRTDGQPQHF
-	TRBJ1-5	TRBV28	-	TGTGCCAGCGGGAGGGTTACGAGCAATCAGCCCCAGCATTTT	CASGRVTSNQPQHF
-	TRBJ2-3	TRBV6-4	-	TGTGCCAGCAGTGTGGGGGGTAGCACAGATACGCAGTATTTT	CASSVGGSTDTQYF
-	TRBJ2-2	TRBV6-4	TRBD2	TGTGCCAGCAGTGACACTAGCGGGGGGTCGAACACCGGGGAGCTGTTTTTT	CASSDTSGGSNTGELFF
-	TRBJ2-3	TRBV7-2	TRBD2	TGTGCCAGCAGCTTGGAACGGACTAGCGGGGGGGACACAGATACGCAGTATTTT	CASSLERTSGGDTDTQYF
-	TRBJ2-5	TRBV5-1	TRBD2	TGCGCCAGCGGGACTTTAGCGGGGGGGCTTGAGACCCAGTACTTC	CASGTLAGGLETQYF
-	TRBJ1-1	TRBV5-1	TRBD1	TGCGCCAGCAGCCAAGGGACAGCCAGGAACACTGAAGCTTTCTTT	CASSQGTARNTEAFF
once	TRBJ2-1	TRBV25-1	-	TGTGCCAGCAGTGAAGACAGTAACAATGAGCAGTTCTTC	CASSEDSNNEQFF
-	TRBJ2-3	TRBV11-2	TRBD2	TGTGCCAGCAGCTCCTTAGCGGGGGGGTATACAGATACGCAGTATTTT	CASSSLAGGYTDTQYF
-	TRBJ1-2	TRBV27	TRBD1	TGTGCCAGCAGTGGCCTCAAGGTCCGGACAGGAAAGGGGAATGGCTACACCTTC	CASSGLKVRTGKGNGYTF
-	TRBJ1-1	TRBV6-1	-	TGTGCCAGCAACAAAGGGGCGGATTTGAACACTGAAGCTTTCTTT	CASNKGADLNTEAFF
-	TRBJ1-1	TRBV5-6	TRBD1	TGTGCCAGCAGCTTTGACAGGGGGCTTCGAGAGGGGGCTTTCTTT	CASSFDRGLREGAFF
-	TRBJ2-3	TRBV6-5	-	TGTGCCAGCAGGCCCCTACCCGATACGCAGTATTTT	CASRPLPDTQYF
once	TRBJ1-4	TRBV4-1	-	TGCGCCAGCAGCCAAGAAGTACAGTCTAATGAAAAACTGTTTTTT	CASSQEVQSNEKLFF